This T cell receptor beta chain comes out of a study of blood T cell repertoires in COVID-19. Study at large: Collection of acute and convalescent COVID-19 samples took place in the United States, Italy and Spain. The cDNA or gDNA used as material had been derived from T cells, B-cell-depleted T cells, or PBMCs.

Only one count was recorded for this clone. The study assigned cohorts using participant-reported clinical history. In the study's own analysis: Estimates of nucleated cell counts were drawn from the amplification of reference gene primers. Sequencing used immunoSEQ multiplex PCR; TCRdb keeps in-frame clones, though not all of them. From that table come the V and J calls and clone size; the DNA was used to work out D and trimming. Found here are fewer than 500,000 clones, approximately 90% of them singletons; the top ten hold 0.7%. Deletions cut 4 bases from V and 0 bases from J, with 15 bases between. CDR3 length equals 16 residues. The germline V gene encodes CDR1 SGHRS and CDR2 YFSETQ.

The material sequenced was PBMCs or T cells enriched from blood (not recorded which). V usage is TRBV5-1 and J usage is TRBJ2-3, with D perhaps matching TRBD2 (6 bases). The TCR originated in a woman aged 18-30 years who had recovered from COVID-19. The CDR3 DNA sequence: TGCGCCAGCAGCCCAGAACCCGGGACTAGCACAGATACGCAGTATTTT. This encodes CASSPEPGTSTDTQYF.